A single TCR beta chain is shown here with its context. With 9 bases clipped from V and 2 bases from J, the junction kept 12 bases outside the gene matches. Germline CDR1 and CDR2: SGHNT and YYREEE (reference sequence). The CDR3 has 15 residues. Reverse transcription of about 0.5 to 1 ug RNA used random hexamers. An immunoSEQ multiplex PCR generated amplified TCR beta CDR3 products spanning 54 Vbeta and 13 Jbeta. TCRdb called the immunoSEQ multiplex PCR reads again in MiXCR, with one record for every CDR3 protein. This table has around 18,000 distinct CDR3 sequences, 85% to 95% appearing once. The data were obtained in a study of CD8 T cells in Susac syndrome.

This chain uses TRBV5-4 with TRBJ2-7; 9 nucleotides match TRBD1. The clonotype was recovered from a human donor in good health. The sample comprised CD8+ T cells from PBMCs. As DNA, the CDR3 is TGTGCCACCCCCCGTTTGGGACAGGGTCCCTACGAGCAGTACGTC. It codes for CATPRLGQGPYEQYV.